The rows below give T cell receptor beta chains drawn from one sample of a study of T-cell memory formation after mild COVID-19. TCRdb redid the calling of the 5' RACE reads with MiXCR, one entry per CDR3 protein. There are around 180,000 distinct CDR3 sequences in the sample; 16% occur only once, and approximately 2% lies in the top ten. Material: PBMCs or a T cell subset sorted from them (not recorded which). These receptors came from an adult woman who had mild COVID-19 (a few samples of this study predate the infection). Cell type and time point are not known. Each CDR3 is given with its conserved first and last residue. The D gene is left open where the match is weak. Only some rows state a clone size, as once, few, many or a class for expanded clones.

D	V	J	size	DNA	CDR3
TRBD1	TRBV4-1	TRBJ2-7	few	TGCGCCAGCAGCCACCCGACAGGGCCAACGGGCTACGAGCAGTACTTC	CASSHPTGPTGYEQYF
-	TRBV14	TRBJ1-2	-	TGTGCCAGCAGCCAAGAGCTGATAAGTAGCCTCACTGGCTACACCTTC	CASSQELISSLTGYTF
-	TRBV5-1	TRBJ2-3	few	TGCGCCAGCAGCTGGGGGACCAGGGCAGGGTCAGATACGCAGTATTTT	CASSWGTRAGSDTQYF
TRBD1	TRBV7-9	TRBJ2-2	-	TGTGCCAGCAGCTCTCCAGGGGGCTTCATCGGGGAGCTGTTTTTT	CASSSPGGFIGELFF
-	TRBV24-1	TRBJ2-1	few	TGTGCCACCAGTGCTTGGGGTACCCGGGCCACGGGTGAGCAGTTCTTC	CATSAWGTRATGEQFF
-	TRBV2	TRBJ2-3	-	TGTGCCAGCAGTTTACTCAAAGGGGGCACAGATACGCAGTATTTT	CASSLLKGGTDTQYF
TRBD1	TRBV24-1	TRBJ2-7	-	TGTGCCACCAGTGACTCAGGGACAGGGGCGCTGTCCTACGAGCAGTACTTC	CATSDSGTGALSYEQYF
-	TRBV7-8	TRBJ2-1	-	TGTGCCAGCAGCCCCTCCAGAATTAGTTATATGGTTGAGCAGTTCTTC	CASSPSRISYMVEQFF
-	TRBV7-2	TRBJ2-3	many	TGTGCCAGCAGCTTAGCTAGCGGCGATACGCAGTATTTT	CASSLASGDTQYF
-	TRBV6-5	TRBJ1-2	few	TGTGCCAGCCGGCAATTCTATGGCTACACCTTC	CASRQFYGYTF
-	TRBV20-1	TRBJ1-6	-	TGCAGTGCTAGAAAAGGGGAAGCCTCCTATAATTCACCCCTCCACTTT	CSARKGEASYNSPLHF
TRBD1	TRBV4-2	TRBJ1-4	-	TGTGCCAGCGGCTCTTCGCAGGGGGCCAACGGTGAAAAACTGTTTTTT	CASGSSQGANGEKLFF
-	TRBV6-1	TRBJ1-5	-	TGTGCCAGCAGTAGGGCTCGGGACAATCAGCCCCAGCATTTT	CASSRARDNQPQHF
TRBD2	TRBV4-2	TRBJ2-7	few	TGTGCCAGCAGCCAAGATGCAGGGACTAACTACGAGCAGTACTTC	CASSQDAGTNYEQYF
TRBD2	TRBV7-3	TRBJ2-3	many	TGTGCCAGCGCCTCCGCCGGGACTACCTACACAGATACGCAGTATTTT	CASASAGTTYTDTQYF
TRBD1	TRBV5-1	TRBJ1-1	-	TGCGCCAGCAGGGGACAGGGGGGGAACACTGAAGCTTTCTTT	CASRGQGGNTEAFF
-	TRBV4-1	TRBJ2-7	-	TGCGCCAGCAGCCAAACAGGGCACAGCTCCTACGAGCAGTACTTC	CASSQTGHSSYEQYF
-	TRBV18	TRBJ1-2	-	TGTGCCAGCTCAGCACAGCGAAGGGCCGATTTCTATGGCTACACCTTC	CASSAQRRADFYGYTF
TRBD1	TRBV7-3	TRBJ2-7	-	TGTGCCAGCAGCCGAAGGCAGGGGGCAAGATACTTC	CASSRRQGARYF
-	TRBV7-6	TRBJ2-7	few	TGTGCCAGCAGCTCGATCGACAGCCCCACCTACGAGCAGTACTTC	CASSSIDSPTYEQYF
TRBD2	TRBV12-3/TRBV12-4	TRBJ2-7	-	TGTGCCAGCAGTTTACCCGGGAGGCTCTACGAGCAGTACTTC	CASSLPGRLYEQYF
-	TRBV5-5	TRBJ2-2	few	TGTGCCAGCAGCTTGTTTGACAGAGACACCGGGGAGCTGTTTTTT	CASSLFDRDTGELFF
-	TRBV6-5	TRBJ2-3	-	TGTGCCAGCAGTCAAACAGGCTTTCCTCGGGTAGATACGCAGTATTTT	CASSQTGFPRVDTQYF
-	TRBV20-1	TRBJ1-6	-	TGCAGTGCTAGAGAGCCTCTGGTAAATTCACCCCTCCACTTT	CSAREPLVNSPLHF
-	TRBV7-6	TRBJ1-4	-	TGTGCCAGCAGCTCTAGGTGGGGGACAAGAAATGAAAAACTGTTTTTT	CASSSRWGTRNEKLFF
-	TRBV30	TRBJ1-6	-	TGTGCCTGGGACAGGATTAATTCACCCCTCCACTTT	CAWDRINSPLHF
TRBD1	TRBV24-1	TRBJ2-3	-	TGTGCCACCAGTGATTTAGGGACAGGGAGATCAGCGCAGTATTTT	CATSDLGTGRSAQYF
TRBD1	TRBV11-2	TRBJ2-1	many	TGTGCCAGCAGCCCAGGGGGTGGGCAGTTCTTC	CASSPGGGQFF
-	TRBV7-3	TRBJ2-1	-	TGTGCCAGCAGCTTATCTGGGCTAGGGTACAATGAGCAGTTCTTC	CASSLSGLGYNEQFF